Presented here are 27 T cell receptor beta chains from one specimen sequenced in a study of blood T cell repertoires in COVID-19. TCRdb's table, derived via immunoSEQ multiplex PCR, lists solely in-frame clones and lacks some. The sample has roughly 110,000 clones; roughly 90% are singletons. The sequencing input was peripheral blood. The source of these receptors is a man in his forties or fifties with active or convalescent COVID-19.

The chain carries TRBV9 and TRBJ1-2; D is possibly TRBD1 (6 bases). Trimming removed 4 bases from V and 7 bases from J, with 23 bases in between. Germline CDR1 and CDR2: SGDLS and YYNGEE. The CDR3 is 16 residues long. CDR3 bases: TGTGCCAGCAGCCAAGACCGGGACAAACTTTTTGGTGGCTACACCTTC. As protein: CASSQDRDKLFGGYTF.

The chain links TRBV7-9 to TRBJ2-5, with TRBD2 identical over 8 bases. The CDR3 has 16 residues. The germline gives CDR1 SEHNR, CDR2 FQNEAQ (reference sequence). After removal of 4 bases from V and 3 bases from J, the junction contained 10 bases not matched to a gene. This CDR3 reads CASSYYQLLAEETQYF. The DNA of the CDR3 is TGTGCCAGCAGCTACTATCAGCTACTAGCGGAAGAGACCCAGTACTTC.

This chain connects TRBV11-2 to TRBJ1-1; D remains ambiguous. This CDR3 has 13 amino acids. Germline loops: CDR1 SGHAT, CDR2 FQNNGV. V lost 6 bases and J lost 7, with 15 bases in between. The CDR3 loop reads CASSLLGLGEAFF. The CDR3 DNA sequence: TGTGCCAGCAGTCTACTCGGACTGGGTGAAGCTTTCTTT.

This clone was observed once. The genes are TRBV24-1 and TRBJ2-6, with D possibly TRBD1 on 5 matching bases. CDR1 KGHDR and CDR2 SFDVKD come from the germline V gene. CDR3 length: 15 residues. V lost 3 bases and J lost 1, with 6 bases in between. The CDR3, as DNA: TGTGCCACCAGTGATCAGGGATCTGGGGCCAACGTCCTGACTTTC. Its translation: CATSDQGSGANVLTF.

The gene calls are TRBV28 and TRBJ1-5; 7 bases line up with TRBD1. Losses at the gene ends were 4 bases for V and 6 bases for J; bases not matched to a gene: 12. Per germline, CDR1 MDHEN and CDR2 SYDVKM. CDR3 length equals 16 residues. The CDR3 DNA is TGTGCCAGCAGTTCTAGTAACAGGGGTTTAGGTCAGCCCCAGCATTTT. Amino acid sequence: CASSSSNRGLGQPQHF.

This clone was seen more than once but under ten times. The chain is built from TRBV4-1 and TRBJ2-1; possible D gene TRBD2, 6 bases. Trimming took off 6 bases at V and 5 bases at J, with 23 bases between the two ends. Germline assignment: CDR1 MGHRA and CDR2 YSYEKL. The CDR3 has 17 amino acids. CDR3: CASSSRTGTSTNNEQFF. The CDR3 nucleotides read TGCGCCAGCAGTTCGAGAACCGGGACTTCGACTAACAATGAGCAGTTCTTC.

As DNA, the CDR3 is TGTGCCAGCAGCTTAGCGGGGGGAGATGGCTACACCTTC. Its protein product is CASSLAGGDGYTF. The chain recombines TRBV7-9 with TRBJ1-2, with a weak D call TRBD1 (5 bases). V was trimmed by 0 bases and J by 6 bases, leaving 8 bases between them. CDR3 length: 13 amino acids. Germline V gives CDR1 SEHNR, CDR2 FQNEAQ (reference sequence).

The V gene is TRBV24-1, the J gene TRBJ1-6; D not certain. The ends were cut back, 9 bases at V and 7 bases at J, with 6 bases in the middle. Germline lookup yields CDR1 KGHDR and CDR2 SFDVKD. The CDR3 runs 11 residues. The CDR3 coding sequence is TGTGCCACCTTACAGAATTCACCCCTCCACTTT. Translation: CATLQNSPLHF.

Concerning this clone itself: Other DNA sequences of this sample code for an identical CDR3. The gene calls are TRBV28 and TRBJ1-4, with 11 nucleotides matching TRBD1. The V and J ends lost 4 bases and 7 bases, in that order; junction bases with no gene match: 5. The V gene's germline CDR1 is MDHEN and CDR2 SYDVKM. This CDR3 spans 15 amino acids. CDR3 bases: TGTGCCAGCAGTTCCTCCGGGACAGGGGGTGAAAAACTGTTTTTT. It yields the protein CASSSSGTGGEKLFF.

The chain uses TRBV15 and TRBJ1-4; maybe TRBD1 (5 bases). Germline V gene sequence: CDR1 LNHNV, CDR2 YYDKDF (reference sequence). V was shortened by 5 bases and J by 2 bases, with 12 bases between the two germline ends. The CDR3 consists of 15 residues. This chain's CDR3 is CATSARGGTNEKLFF. The CDR3 DNA is TGTGCCACCAGCGCCCGGGGGGGGACTAATGAAAAACTGTTTTTT.

This clone was seen just once. This chain uses TRBV30 with TRBJ2-2; possible D gene TRBD1, 6 bases. Germline V gene data show CDR1 as GTSNPN and CDR2 as SVGIG (reference sequence). There are 16 residues in the CDR3. Trimming removed 3 bases at V and 1 base at J, with 15 bases between. This CDR3 reads CAWRTIDRLNTGELFF. Here the CDR3 DNA reads TGTGCCTGGAGGACAATCGACAGGTTGAACACCGGGGAGCTGTTTTTT.

The chain joins TRBV7-2 to TRBJ1-2; possible D gene TRBD1, 6 bases. Germline V gene sequence: CDR1 SGHTA, CDR2 FQGNSA. This CDR3 comprises 13 residues. V was clipped by 6 bases and J by 4 bases, with 12 bases between them. DNA of the CDR3: TGTGCCAGCAGACAGGGTTCTTCCTATGGCTACACCTTC. Translating it yields CASRQGSSYGYTF.

This chain links TRBV7-2 with TRBJ2-1, with 12 bases lining up with TRBD2. The junction had 15 bases not matched to a gene; V was cut back by 5 bases and J by 7 bases. The CDR3 has 18 amino acids. Germline CDR1 is SGHTA and CDR2 is FQGNSA. This CDR3 reads CASSAKTSGSTFGNEQFF. The CDR3 DNA sequence: TGTGCCAGCAGCGCTAAGACTAGCGGGAGTACCTTTGGGAATGAGCAGTTCTTC.

This clone was counted only a few times. This chain joins TRBV3-1 (or the pseudogene TRBV3-2) and TRBJ2-3, with D possibly being TRBD1 (6 bases). Germline loops: CDR1 LGHDT, CDR2 YNNKEL (reference sequence). CDR3 length: 16 residues. V shed 2 bases and J shed 2 bases, with 14 bases lying between them. CDR3 sequence: CASSQLLTGLTDTQYF. The DNA for the CDR3 is TGTGCCAGCAGCCAATTACTAACAGGGCTCACAGATACGCAGTATTTT.

J is TRBJ2-3 and V is TRBV6-5; the D gene is possibly TRBD1 (5 bases). The CDR3 contains 13 residues. The V end lost 10 bases, the J end lost 1 base, and 12 bases lay between the germline ends. From germline, CDR1 is MNHEY and CDR2 SVGAGI. CDR3 bases: TGTGCCACCCGGACATGGGGCACAGATACGCAGTATTTT. Its protein product is CATRTWGTDTQYF.

V usage is TRBV7-6 and J usage is TRBJ2-5; D uncertain. The CDR3 length is 12 residues. The germline CDR1 and CDR2 sequences are SGHVS and FNYEAQ. V was clipped by 5 bases and J by 5 bases, with 9 bases between them. CDR3 protein: CASSRARETQYF. Here the CDR3 DNA reads TGTGCCAGCAGCCGAGCCCGGGAGACCCAGTACTTC.

This rearrangement joins TRBV19 to TRBJ2-3, with D possibly matching TRBD1 (6 bases). The CDR3 covers 13 residues. The germline CDR1 and CDR2 sequences are LNHDA and SQIVND (reference sequence). V was shortened by 8 bases and J by 5 bases, with 14 bases between the two germline ends. The CDR3 is CASERLRGDTQYF. The CDR3 bases are TGTGCCAGTGAACGCCTCAGGGGAGATACGCAGTATTTT.

The chain recombines TRBV28 with TRBJ1-4; 9 nucleotides line up with TRBD1. This CDR3 is 19 amino acids long. The J segment lost 1 base and the V segment lost 5 bases, leaving 14 bases of the junction unmatched. The germline CDR1 and CDR2 sequences are MDHEN and SYDVKM. CDR3 amino acids: CASSPTSFRDRETNEKLFF. CDR3 in DNA: TGTGCCAGCAGTCCCACCTCATTCCGGGACAGGGAAACTAATGAAAAACTGTTTTTT.

The J gene is TRBJ2-1, the V gene TRBV27, with 11 bases that match TRBD2. Germline V lookup: CDR1 MNHEY, CDR2 SMNVEV (reference sequence). V lost 6 bases to trimming and J lost 0 bases; unmatched junction nucleotides: 4. This CDR3 is 16 amino acids long. CDR3 loop: CASRLAGGSSYNEQFF. CDR3 bases: TGTGCCAGCAGGCTAGCGGGGGGAAGCTCCTACAATGAGCAGTTCTTC.

This chain's CDR3 is CASSERLAGGTDTQYF. DNA for the CDR3: TGTGCCAGCAGCGAAAGACTAGCGGGAGGAACAGATACGCAGTATTTT. The chain recombines TRBV7-2 with TRBJ2-3; 13 bases fit TRBD2. V lost 5 bases and J lost 3; bases outside the gene matches: 5. Germline V gene sequence: CDR1 SGHTA, CDR2 FQGNSA. The CDR3 extends over 16 amino acids.

V gene TRBV19 combines with J gene TRBJ2-7, with 11 bases that match TRBD1. V gave up 5 bases and J gave up 5 bases; unmatched junction bases: 8. Per the germline V gene, CDR1 is LNHDA and CDR2 is SQIVND (reference sequence). The CDR3 runs to 15 residues. The CDR3 nucleotides are TGTGCCAGTAGTTTCGCAAGGACAGGGGGCGACGAGCAGTACTTC. It encodes CASSFARTGGDEQYF.

The chain recombines TRBV7-6 with TRBJ2-5; possible D gene TRBD1, 5 bases. The CDR3 extends over 15 amino acids. The V end lost 6 bases, the J end lost 1 base, and 15 bases lay between the germline ends. CDR1 and CDR2 from the germline V gene are SGHVS and FNYEAQ. The CDR3 nucleotides are TGTGCCAGCAGACAACGACAGCTTTTCCAAGAGACCCAGTACTTC. Protein: CASRQRQLFQETQYF.

The genes are TRBV10-3 and TRBJ1-2; 7 bases agree with TRBD1. The V gene's germline CDR1 is ENHRY and CDR2 SYGVKD. Trimming at V came to 3 bases and at J to 6 bases, leaving 7 bases not matched to a gene. This CDR3 is built from 14 residues. The CDR3 nucleotides are TGTGCCATCAGTGAAGGGCAGGGGGGAAATGGCTACACCTTC. It codes for CAISEGQGGNGYTF.

This CDR3 is CAWGLAGGTYEQYF. CDR3 in DNA: TGTGCCTGGGGACTAGCGGGAGGAACCTACGAGCAGTACTTC. The chain employs TRBV30 and TRBJ2-7; 14 bases align to TRBD2. Germline CDR1 GTSNPN, CDR2 SVGIG (reference sequence). The CDR3 runs 14 residues. The J segment lost 2 bases and the V segment lost 5 bases, leaving 2 bases of the junction unmatched.

The chain employs TRBV2 and TRBJ1-4, with 12 nucleotides matching TRBD1. J lost 1 base, V lost 4 bases, and 4 bases had no gene match. This CDR3 comprises 17 residues. Germline lookup yields CDR1 SNHLY and CDR2 FYNNEI. The CDR3 here is CASSGGTGGVTNEKLFF. Here the CDR3 DNA reads TGTGCCAGCAGTGGGGGGACAGGGGGCGTAACTAATGAAAAACTGTTTTTT.

V usage is TRBV7-2 and J usage is TRBJ2-2, with 8 positions matching TRBD2. The V and J ends lost 3 bases and 4 bases, in that order; junction bases with no gene match: 4. The CDR3 contains 15 residues. The germline gives CDR1 SGHTA, CDR2 FQGNSA. CDR3 sequence (DNA): TGTGCCAGCAGCTTTAGCGGGATCATCACCGGGGAGCTGTTTTTT. The encoded protein is CASSFSGIITGELFF.

This clone appeared a single time. The chain carries TRBV30 and TRBJ2-7, with TRBD2 matching 9 bases. The V and J ends lost 3 bases and 7 bases, in that order; junction bases with no gene match: 10. The germline V gene encodes CDR1 GTSNPN and CDR2 SVGIG (reference sequence). This CDR3 is built from 14 residues. This chain's CDR3 is CAWRSMSLAGEQYF. In nucleotides, the CDR3 is TGTGCCTGGAGGAGTATGAGCCTAGCGGGGGAGCAGTACTTC.